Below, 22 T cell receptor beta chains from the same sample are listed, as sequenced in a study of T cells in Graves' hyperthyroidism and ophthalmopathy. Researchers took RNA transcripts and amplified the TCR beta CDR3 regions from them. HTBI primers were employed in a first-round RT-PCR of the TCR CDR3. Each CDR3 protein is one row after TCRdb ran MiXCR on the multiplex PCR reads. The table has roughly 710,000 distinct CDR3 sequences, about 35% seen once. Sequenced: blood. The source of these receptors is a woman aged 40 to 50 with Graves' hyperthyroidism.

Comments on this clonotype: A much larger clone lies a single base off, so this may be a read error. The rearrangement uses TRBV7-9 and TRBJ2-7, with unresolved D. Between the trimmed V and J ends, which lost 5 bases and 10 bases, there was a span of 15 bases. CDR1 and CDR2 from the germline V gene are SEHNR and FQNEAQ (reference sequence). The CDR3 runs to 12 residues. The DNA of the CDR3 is TGTGCCAGCAGCAGACTCTCGGGCGACCAGTACTTC. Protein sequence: CASSRLSGDQYF.

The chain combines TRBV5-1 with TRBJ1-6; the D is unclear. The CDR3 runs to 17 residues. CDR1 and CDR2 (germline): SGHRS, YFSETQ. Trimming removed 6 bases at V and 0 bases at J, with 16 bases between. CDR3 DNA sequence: TGCGCCAGCACACCTGGACCCTGGAGCTCCTATAATTCACCCCTCCACTTT. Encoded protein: CASTPGPWSSYNSPLHF.

The CDR3 region is CSARDFLPGGGYEQYF. Here the CDR3 DNA reads TGCAGTGCTAGGGATTTCTTGCCGGGGGGAGGATACGAGCAGTACTTC. This rearrangement joins TRBV20-1 to TRBJ2-7; 7 nucleotides agree with TRBD2. CDR3 size: 16 residues. Trimming at V came to 3 bases and at J to 4 bases, leaving 15 bases not matched to a gene. The germline gives CDR1 DFQATT, CDR2 SNEGSKA (reference sequence).

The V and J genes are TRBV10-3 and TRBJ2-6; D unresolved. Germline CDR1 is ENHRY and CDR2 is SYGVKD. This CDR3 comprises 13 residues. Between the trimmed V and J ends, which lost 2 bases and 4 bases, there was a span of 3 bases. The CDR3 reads CAISERGANVLTF. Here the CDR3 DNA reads TGTGCCATCAGTGAGCGCGGGGCCAACGTCCTGACTTTC.

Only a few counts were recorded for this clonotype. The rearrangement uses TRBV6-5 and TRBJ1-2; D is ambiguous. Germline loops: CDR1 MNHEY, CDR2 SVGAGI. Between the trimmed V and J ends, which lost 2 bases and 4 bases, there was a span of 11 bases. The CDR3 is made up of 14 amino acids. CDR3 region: CASSYIGRGYGYTF. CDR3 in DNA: TGTGCCAGCAGTTACATCGGCCGGGGCTATGGCTACACCTTC.

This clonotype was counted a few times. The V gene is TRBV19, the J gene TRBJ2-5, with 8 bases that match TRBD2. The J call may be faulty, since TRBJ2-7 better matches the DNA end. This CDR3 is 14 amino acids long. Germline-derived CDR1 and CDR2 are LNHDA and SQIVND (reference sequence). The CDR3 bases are TGTGCCAGTAGTATGAGCGGGAGTCCCATCGAGCAGTACTTC. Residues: CASSMSGSPIEQYF.

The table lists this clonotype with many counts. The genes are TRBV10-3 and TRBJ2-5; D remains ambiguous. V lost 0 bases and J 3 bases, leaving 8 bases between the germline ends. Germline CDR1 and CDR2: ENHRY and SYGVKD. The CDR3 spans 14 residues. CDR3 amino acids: CAISESSREETQYF. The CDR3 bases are TGTGCCATCAGTGAGTCGAGTAGGGAAGAGACCCAGTACTTC.

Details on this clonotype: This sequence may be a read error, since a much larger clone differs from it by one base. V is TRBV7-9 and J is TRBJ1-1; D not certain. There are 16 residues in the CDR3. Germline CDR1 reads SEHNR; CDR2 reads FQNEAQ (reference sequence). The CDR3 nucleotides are TGTGCCAGCGGCTTAGTCCCGTCCTCGATGGGCACTGAAGCTTTCTTT. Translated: CASGLVPSSMGTEAFF.

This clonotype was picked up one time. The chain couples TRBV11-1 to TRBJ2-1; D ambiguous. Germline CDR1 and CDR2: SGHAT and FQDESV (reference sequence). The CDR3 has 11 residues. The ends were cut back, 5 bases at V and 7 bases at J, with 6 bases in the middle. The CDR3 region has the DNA TGTGCCAGCAGCATCGAGAATGAGCAGTTCTTC. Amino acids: CASSIENEQFF.

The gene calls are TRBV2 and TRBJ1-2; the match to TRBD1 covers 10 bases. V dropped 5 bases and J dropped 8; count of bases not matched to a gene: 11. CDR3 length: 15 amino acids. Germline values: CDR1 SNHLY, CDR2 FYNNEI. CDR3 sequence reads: CASSPPTGTGEGYTF. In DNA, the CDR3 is TGTGCCAGCAGTCCGCCTACCGGGACAGGGGAAGGCTACACCTTC.

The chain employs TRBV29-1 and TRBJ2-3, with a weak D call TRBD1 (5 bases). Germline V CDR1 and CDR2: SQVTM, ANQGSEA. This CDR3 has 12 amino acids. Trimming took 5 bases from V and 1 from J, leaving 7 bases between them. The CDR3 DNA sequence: TGCAGCGTTAAGACAGGCACAGATACGCAGTATTTT. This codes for CSVKTGTDTQYF.

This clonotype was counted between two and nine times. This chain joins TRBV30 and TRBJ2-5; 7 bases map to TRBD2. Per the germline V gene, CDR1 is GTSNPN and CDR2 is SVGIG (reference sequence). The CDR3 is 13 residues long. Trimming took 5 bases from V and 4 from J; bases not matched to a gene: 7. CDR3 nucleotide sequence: TGTGCCTGGGGAACGGGAGGTCGAGAGACCCAGTACTTC. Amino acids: CAWGTGGRETQYF.

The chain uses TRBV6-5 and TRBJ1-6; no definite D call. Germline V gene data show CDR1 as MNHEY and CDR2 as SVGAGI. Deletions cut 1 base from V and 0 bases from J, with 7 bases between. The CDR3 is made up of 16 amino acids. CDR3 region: CASSYYESSYNSPLHF. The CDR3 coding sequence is TGTGCCAGCAGTTACTATGAGAGCTCCTATAATTCACCCCTCCACTTT.

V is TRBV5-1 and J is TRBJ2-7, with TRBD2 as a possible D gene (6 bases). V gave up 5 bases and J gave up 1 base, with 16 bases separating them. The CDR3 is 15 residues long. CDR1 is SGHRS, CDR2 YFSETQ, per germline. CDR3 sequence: CASSFSGVGSYEQYF. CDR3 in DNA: TGCGCCAGCAGTTTTTCGGGAGTCGGGTCCTACGAGCAGTACTTC.

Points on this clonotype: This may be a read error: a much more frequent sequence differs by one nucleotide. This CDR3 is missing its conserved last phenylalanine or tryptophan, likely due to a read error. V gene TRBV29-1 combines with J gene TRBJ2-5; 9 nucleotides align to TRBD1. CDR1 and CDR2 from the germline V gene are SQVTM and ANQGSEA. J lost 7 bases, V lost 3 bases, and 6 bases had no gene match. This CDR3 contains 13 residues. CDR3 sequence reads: CSVEGQGQGTQYL. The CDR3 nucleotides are TGCAGCGTTGAGGGACAGGGCCAGGGGACCCAGTACCTC.

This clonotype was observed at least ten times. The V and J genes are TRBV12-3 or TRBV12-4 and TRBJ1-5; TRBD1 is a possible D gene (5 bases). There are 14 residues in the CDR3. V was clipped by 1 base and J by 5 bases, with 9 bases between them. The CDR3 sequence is CASSLGRAYQPQHF. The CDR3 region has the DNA TGTGCCAGCAGTTTAGGCAGGGCCTATCAGCCCCAGCATTTT.

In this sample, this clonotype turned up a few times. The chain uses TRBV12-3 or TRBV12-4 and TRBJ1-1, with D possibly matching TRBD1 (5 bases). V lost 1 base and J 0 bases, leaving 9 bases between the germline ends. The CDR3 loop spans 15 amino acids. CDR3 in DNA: TGTGCCAGCAGTTTAGGGGACCTCATGAACACTGAAGCTTTCTTT. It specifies CASSLGDLMNTEAFF.

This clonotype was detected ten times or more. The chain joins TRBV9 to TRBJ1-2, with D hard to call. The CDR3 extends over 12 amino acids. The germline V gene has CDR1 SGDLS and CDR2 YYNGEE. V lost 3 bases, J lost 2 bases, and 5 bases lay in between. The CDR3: CASSDGNYGYTF. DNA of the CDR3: TGTGCCAGCAGCGATGGCAACTATGGCTACACCTTC.

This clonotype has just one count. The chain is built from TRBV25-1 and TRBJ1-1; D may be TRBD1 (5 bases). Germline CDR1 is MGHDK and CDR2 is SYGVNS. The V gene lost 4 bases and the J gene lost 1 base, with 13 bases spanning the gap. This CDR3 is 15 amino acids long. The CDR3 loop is CASSVPGRTNTEAFF. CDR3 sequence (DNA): TGTGCCAGCAGTGTCCCGGGACGGACGAACACTGAAGCTTTCTTT.

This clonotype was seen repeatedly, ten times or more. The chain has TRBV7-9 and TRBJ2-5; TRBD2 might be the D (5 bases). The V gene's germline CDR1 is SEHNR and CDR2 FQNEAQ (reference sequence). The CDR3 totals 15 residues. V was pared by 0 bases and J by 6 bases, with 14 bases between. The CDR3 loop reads CASSLASAGEKTQYF. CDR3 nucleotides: TGTGCCAGCAGCTTAGCCTCCGCCGGGGAAAAGACCCAGTACTTC.

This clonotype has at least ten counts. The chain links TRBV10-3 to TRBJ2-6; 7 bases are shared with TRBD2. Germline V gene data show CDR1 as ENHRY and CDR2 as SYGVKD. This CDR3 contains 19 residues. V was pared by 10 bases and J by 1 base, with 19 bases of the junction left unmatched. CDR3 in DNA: TGTGCCACACGGGACGTCGGGACTATCGCTCGGTCTGGGGCCAACGTCCTGACTTTC. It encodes CATRDVGTIARSGANVLTF.

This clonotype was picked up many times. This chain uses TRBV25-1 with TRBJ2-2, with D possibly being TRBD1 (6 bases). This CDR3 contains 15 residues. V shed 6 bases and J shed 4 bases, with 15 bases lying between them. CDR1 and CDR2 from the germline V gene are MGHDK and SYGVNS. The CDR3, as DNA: TGTGCCAGCAGCCCAAGGGGGTTCGGCACCGGGGAGCTGTTTTTT. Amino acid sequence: CASSPRGFGTGELFF.